The clone carrying this T cell receptor beta chain showed up just once. This CDR3 spans 13 amino acids. The germline V and J ends were trimmed by 0 bases and 9 bases, with 11 bases remaining between them. Germline lookup yields CDR1 SEHNR and CDR2 FQNEAQ (reference sequence). Profiled with immunoSEQ multiplex PCR; TCRdb holds only in-frame clones, not every one. The table shows 100,000 to 120,000 clones, with about 90% occurring only once. This sample was included in a study of blood T cell repertoires in COVID-19. Across the study: From the United States, Italy and Spain came samples of acute and convalescent COVID-19. T cells, B-cell-depleted T cells, or PBMCs provided the cDNA or gDNA that served as material.

V and J are TRBV7-9 and TRBJ1-2; a weak D match, TRBD1 (6 bases). The origin of this receptor is a human donor in a cohort sampled during active COVID-19. The source material was peripheral blood. The CDR3 DNA reads as TGTGCCAGCAGCTTAGCGGGAGGGGGAAGCTACACCTTC. Amino acid sequence: CASSLAGGGSYTF.